This T cell receptor (beta chain) comes out of a study of cytomegalovirus exposure and HLA in healthy donors. General study points: Later analysis found that TCR beta chains associated with HLA were more clonally expanded than other, equally common chains. Per published accounts, TCR beta sequences correctly predicted the HLA-A and HLA-B alleles of most subjects. There were some 150 TCR beta chains listed as cytomegalovirus-associated.

PCR was performed using 60 Vbeta and 13 Jbeta primers. Here immunoSEQ multiplex PCR was the method, and the copy in TCRdb shows in-frame clones only, minus some. The sample has around 99,000 clones, about 77% seen once. In germline, CDR1 is SGHTA, CDR2 FQGTGA. With 4 bases clipped from V and 0 bases from J, the junction kept 2 bases outside the gene matches. This CDR3 has 15 amino acids. As concerns this clone: Its specificity is unknown.

Sequenced input: PBMCs. The clonotype originates from a man aged 40-55 years in good health and CMV-seronegative. This chain joins TRBV7-3 and TRBJ2-3; 9 positions match TRBD2. For the CDR3, the DNA is TGTGCCAGCAGCTCGAGCGGGGGGAGCACAGATACGCAGTATTTT. Protein: CASSSSGGSTDTQYF.